This is a list of T cell receptor beta chains from one sample in a study of cytomegalovirus exposure and HLA in healthy donors. TCRdb's table, derived via immunoSEQ multiplex PCR, lists solely in-frame clones and lacks some. The sample yields approximately 200,000 clones, more than 70% seen once. Specimen: PBMCs. All receptors derive from a man aged 25 to 45 in good health and CMV-seropositive. Both conserved end residues are part of each CDR3. D genes are given only for firm matches. Clone size is given for some rows only: seen once, a few or many times, or a class if the clone is expanded.

J gene: TRBJ1-3; D gene: -; clone size: -; V gene: TRBV4-2; CDR3 DNA: TGTGCCAGCAGCCTCCACGGGGGGGCCGGCTCTGGAAACACCATATATTTT; CDR3 protein: CASSLHGGAGSGNTIYF
J gene: TRBJ2-2; D gene: TRBD1; clone size: once; V gene: TRBV13; CDR3 DNA: TGTGCCAGCAGAACCGGGACAGGGGTGGCCGGGGAGCTGTTTTTT; CDR3 protein: CASRTGTGVAGELFF
J gene: TRBJ2-1; D gene: TRBD2; clone size: -; V gene: TRBV9; CDR3 DNA: TGTGCCAGCAGCGTTGGGGGAGGGACCAATGAGCAGTTCTTC; CDR3 protein: CASSVGGGTNEQFF
J gene: TRBJ1-2; D gene: -; clone size: -; V gene: TRBV19; CDR3 DNA: TGTGCCAGCCGAGACGGGATCTATGGCTACACCTTC; CDR3 protein: CASRDGIYGYTF
J gene: TRBJ2-5; D gene: TRBD2; clone size: -; V gene: TRBV6-5; CDR3 DNA: TGTGCCAGCAGTTCAAGGGAGCGGGGGGGCCGGGGGACCCAGTACTTC; CDR3 protein: CASSSRERGGRGTQYF
J gene: TRBJ1-5; D gene: TRBD1; clone size: once; V gene: TRBV19; CDR3 DNA: TGTGCCAGTAGTCGACAGGGGACTAGCAATCAGCCCCAGCATTTT; CDR3 protein: CASSRQGTSNQPQHF
J gene: TRBJ2-1; D gene: -; clone size: -; V gene: TRBV28; CDR3 DNA: TGTGCCAGCAGTTTTGGGTCAGCGGGCAACCCCTACAATGAGCAGTTCTTC; CDR3 protein: CASSFGSAGNPYNEQFF
J gene: TRBJ2-1; D gene: -; clone size: -; V gene: TRBV7-9; CDR3 DNA: TGTGCCAGCAGCTTAGGAGGGGAGCAGTTCTTC; CDR3 protein: CASSLGGEQFF
J gene: TRBJ1-5; D gene: -; clone size: -; V gene: TRBV19; CDR3 DNA: TGTGCCAGTAGTATTATTCGTAGCAATCAGCCCCAGCATTTT; CDR3 protein: CASSIIRSNQPQHF
J gene: TRBJ2-2; D gene: -; clone size: -; V gene: TRBV7-3; CDR3 DNA: TGTGCCAGCAGCCCATCAGGGGCGGGCGGCACCGGGGAGCTGTTTTTT; CDR3 protein: CASSPSGAGGTGELFF
J gene: TRBJ2-7; D gene: -; clone size: -; V gene: TRBV7-9; CDR3 DNA: TGTGCCAGCAGCTCCCAAGTAGGGGCCTACGAGCAGTACTTC; CDR3 protein: CASSSQVGAYEQYF
J gene: TRBJ1-5; D gene: -; clone size: -; V gene: TRBV7-8; CDR3 DNA: TGTGCCAGCAGCTCTAGCGGGACAAGCCATTGGCCCCAGCATTTT; CDR3 protein: CASSSSGTSHWPQHF
J gene: TRBJ2-7; D gene: -; clone size: -; V gene: TRBV27; CDR3 DNA: TGTGCCAGCAGTTTAGTCGGTCCTTCCTACGAGCAGTACTTC; CDR3 protein: CASSLVGPSYEQYF
J gene: TRBJ2-7; D gene: TRBD1; clone size: -; V gene: TRBV12-5; CDR3 DNA: TGTGCTAGTGGTTTGGCCCCCGGGACAGGGTCCTCTTATCAGTACTTC; CDR3 protein: CASGLAPGTGSSYQYF
J gene: TRBJ2-2; D gene: -; clone size: -; V gene: TRBV12-5; CDR3 DNA: TGTGCTAGTGGTTTGACTTCTACCGGGGAGCTGTTTTTT; CDR3 protein: CASGLTSTGELFF
J gene: TRBJ1-1; D gene: -; clone size: -; V gene: TRBV14; CDR3 DNA: TGTGCCAGCAGCCAAGGAACAGCCTACAGTGTTGCTTTCTTT; CDR3 protein: CASSQGTAYSVAFF
J gene: TRBJ1-2; D gene: -; clone size: once; V gene: TRBV7-9; CDR3 DNA: TGTGCCAGCACCGGGTCCGGGACTAACTATGGCTACACCTTC; CDR3 protein: CASTGSGTNYGYTF
J gene: TRBJ2-1; D gene: TRBD2; clone size: -; V gene: TRBV7-9; CDR3 DNA: TGTGCCAGCAGCCCGGGAGGGGGGCCCTACAATGAGCAGTTCTTC; CDR3 protein: CASSPGGGPYNEQFF
J gene: TRBJ1-2; D gene: TRBD1; clone size: -; V gene: TRBV28; CDR3 DNA: TGTGCCAGCAGTTTACCGGGACAGGGGTTATATGGCTACACCTTC; CDR3 protein: CASSLPGQGLYGYTF
J gene: TRBJ2-7; D gene: -; clone size: -; V gene: TRBV9; CDR3 DNA: TGTGCCAGCAGCCCCGGTCCTAGCTCCTACGAGCAGTACTTC; CDR3 protein: CASSPGPSSYEQYF
J gene: TRBJ1-4; D gene: TRBD1; clone size: -; V gene: TRBV11-3; CDR3 DNA: TGTGCCAGCAGCTCCACAGGGGGCAGTGAGCTGTTTTTT; CDR3 protein: CASSSTGGSELFF
J gene: TRBJ2-7; D gene: TRBD2; clone size: -; V gene: TRBV27; CDR3 DNA: TGTGCCAGCCACCGGCCAGGACTAGCTCGCGAGCAGTACTTC; CDR3 protein: CASHRPGLAREQYF
J gene: TRBJ2-1; D gene: TRBD2; clone size: -; V gene: TRBV5-1; CDR3 DNA: TGCGCCAGCAGCTTAAGGCCTAGCGGGAGGTACAATGAGCAGTTCTTC; CDR3 protein: CASSLRPSGRYNEQFF
J gene: TRBJ1-3; D gene: -; clone size: few; V gene: TRBV5-6; CDR3 DNA: TGTGCCAGCAGTTCAGGCCCGTCAGGCTCTGGAAACACCATATATTTT; CDR3 protein: CASSSGPSGSGNTIYF
J gene: TRBJ2-3; D gene: -; clone size: few; V gene: TRBV2; CDR3 DNA: TGTGCCAGCAAACACGAGGGGGTAACAGATACGCAGTATTTT; CDR3 protein: CASKHEGVTDTQYF
J gene: TRBJ1-5; D gene: -; clone size: -; V gene: TRBV15; CDR3 DNA: TGTGCCACCAGCTCCTTAAATCAGCCCCAGCATTTT; CDR3 protein: CATSSLNQPQHF
J gene: TRBJ2-3; D gene: -; clone size: -; V gene: TRBV6-1; CDR3 DNA: TGTGCCAGCAGTGATGGGGCTAGGGGCACAGATACGCAGTATTTT; CDR3 protein: CASSDGARGTDTQYF
J gene: TRBJ2-5; D gene: TRBD1; clone size: once; V gene: TRBV5-1; CDR3 DNA: TGCGCCAGCAGCTTGGGGACAGGGTGGGAGCCTTACCAAGAGACCCAGTACTTC; CDR3 protein: CASSLGTGWEPYQETQYF
J gene: TRBJ2-1; D gene: TRBD1; clone size: once; V gene: TRBV7-2; CDR3 DNA: TGTGCCAGCAGCACCGGGACAGTCTATGAGCAGTTCTTC; CDR3 protein: CASSTGTVYEQFF
J gene: TRBJ1-4; D gene: -; clone size: once; V gene: TRBV7-2; CDR3 DNA: TGTGCCAGCAGCTTAGGGAGAACAACTAATGAAAAACTGTTTTTT; CDR3 protein: CASSLGRTTNEKLFF
J gene: TRBJ2-5; D gene: -; clone size: -; V gene: TRBV4-2; CDR3 DNA: TGTGCCAGCAGCCAAGAAGGCGGCGGGATTCAAGAGACCCAGTACTTC; CDR3 protein: CASSQEGGGIQETQYF
J gene: TRBJ2-7; D gene: TRBD2; clone size: -; V gene: TRBV7-9; CDR3 DNA: TGTGCCAGCAGCTCTAGCGGGGACCCAACCTACGAGCAGTACTTC; CDR3 protein: CASSSSGDPTYEQYF
J gene: TRBJ1-6; D gene: TRBD1; clone size: -; V gene: TRBV5-1; CDR3 DNA: TGCGCCAGCAGCTTGTCCGGACAGGGGGCAGGGCCCCTCCACTTT; CDR3 protein: CASSLSGQGAGPLHF
J gene: TRBJ2-7; D gene: TRBD2; clone size: -; V gene: TRBV7-9; CDR3 DNA: TGTGCCAGCAGCCCCCAGGGCGTGACTAGCGGTAGGAACGAGCAGTACTTC; CDR3 protein: CASSPQGVTSGRNEQYF
J gene: TRBJ2-1; D gene: -; clone size: -; V gene: TRBV27; CDR3 DNA: TGTGCCAGCAGTTTCGTTCCCCTGGGTCGTTTGGAGCAGCTCTTC; CDR3 protein: CASSFVPLGRLEQLF
J gene: TRBJ2-7; D gene: -; clone size: -; V gene: TRBV27; CDR3 DNA: TGTGCCAGCAGTTTAAAGGGGTTCTACGAGCAGTACTTC; CDR3 protein: CASSLKGFYEQYF
J gene: TRBJ2-7; D gene: -; clone size: -; V gene: TRBV5-5; CDR3 DNA: TGTGCCAGCAGCTTGCACTTGGAGCAGTACTTC; CDR3 protein: CASSLHLEQYF
J gene: TRBJ2-3; D gene: -; clone size: few; V gene: TRBV2; CDR3 DNA: TGTGCCAGCATGAGCAGCACAGATACGCAGTATTTT; CDR3 protein: CASMSSTDTQYF
J gene: TRBJ1-5; D gene: -; clone size: -; V gene: TRBV5-1; CDR3 DNA: TGCGCCAGCAGCTTGGCGGGGTGGATCGATCAGCCCCAGCATTTT; CDR3 protein: CASSLAGWIDQPQHF
J gene: TRBJ2-5; D gene: TRBD1; clone size: once; V gene: TRBV4-3; CDR3 DNA: TGCGCCAGCAGCCAAGATGGGTCAGGGGGCTACCAAGAGACCCAGTACTTC; CDR3 protein: CASSQDGSGGYQETQYF
J gene: TRBJ1-3; D gene: -; clone size: few; V gene: TRBV19; CDR3 DNA: TGTGCCAGTAAAAGACAGGTCCTCGGAAACACCATATATTTT; CDR3 protein: CASKRQVLGNTIYF
J gene: TRBJ2-4; D gene: TRBD2; clone size: -; V gene: TRBV7-8; CDR3 DNA: TGTGCCAGCAGCGCCTCGAGGAGCGGGGGGGCGCTGAGGGCCAAAAACATTCAGTACTTC; CDR3 protein: CASSASRSGGALRAKNIQYF
J gene: TRBJ1-1; D gene: -; clone size: -; V gene: TRBV19; CDR3 DNA: TGTGCCAGTAGTATAGGAACGACAGGTTTGGGCGCGGCTTTCTTT; CDR3 protein: CASSIGTTGLGAAFF
J gene: TRBJ2-1; D gene: TRBD2; clone size: -; V gene: TRBV7-2; CDR3 DNA: TGTGCCAGCAGGAGTAGCGGGGTAACCTACAATGAGCAGTTCTTC; CDR3 protein: CASRSSGVTYNEQFF
J gene: TRBJ2-5; D gene: TRBD1; clone size: -; V gene: TRBV5-1; CDR3 DNA: TGCGCCAGCAGCCCTGGGACAGGGGGAGAGACCCAGTACTTC; CDR3 protein: CASSPGTGGETQYF
J gene: TRBJ1-2; D gene: -; clone size: -; V gene: TRBV5-4; CDR3 DNA: TGTGCCAGCAGTGACCCCCCTTCGGGGGGCTACACCTTC; CDR3 protein: CASSDPPSGGYTF
J gene: TRBJ2-7; D gene: -; clone size: -; V gene: TRBV11-1; CDR3 DNA: TGTGCCAGCAGCCCTGTAAAGGGGCCCCAAAAATCCTACGAGCAGTACTTC; CDR3 protein: CASSPVKGPQKSYEQYF
J gene: TRBJ2-7; D gene: -; clone size: few; V gene: TRBV11-2; CDR3 DNA: TGTGCCAGCAGCTTCGCGGACTCCTCCTACGAGCAGTACTTC; CDR3 protein: CASSFADSSYEQYF
J gene: TRBJ2-5; D gene: TRBD2; clone size: few; V gene: TRBV9; CDR3 DNA: TGTGCCAGCAGCGAGGGGGCAGGACTAGCGGGGTTCGAGACCCAGTACTTC; CDR3 protein: CASSEGAGLAGFETQYF
J gene: TRBJ2-7; D gene: -; clone size: -; V gene: TRBV5-6; CDR3 DNA: TGTGCCAGCAGCTTGGACAGGGGACTGTACGAGCAGTACTTC; CDR3 protein: CASSLDRGLYEQYF
J gene: TRBJ1-4; D gene: TRBD1; clone size: few; V gene: TRBV10-3; CDR3 DNA: TGTGCCATCAGTGTCGGTACAGGGGATGAAAAACTGTTTTTT; CDR3 protein: CAISVGTGDEKLFF
J gene: TRBJ1-1; D gene: TRBD1; clone size: -; V gene: TRBV5-5; CDR3 DNA: TGTGCCAGCAGCAGGGACAGGGCTGAGAACACTGAAGCTTTCTTT; CDR3 protein: CASSRDRAENTEAFF
J gene: TRBJ1-1; D gene: -; clone size: -; V gene: TRBV16; CDR3 DNA: TGTGCCAGCAGCCAGACACACGTGAACACTGAAGCTTTCTTT; CDR3 protein: CASSQTHVNTEAFF
J gene: TRBJ2-1; D gene: -; clone size: -; V gene: TRBV14; CDR3 DNA: TGTGCCAGCAGCCAAGATAAAGCAGGGATCCACAATGAGCAGTTCTTC; CDR3 protein: CASSQDKAGIHNEQFF
J gene: TRBJ2-1; D gene: TRBD2; clone size: -; V gene: TRBV5-1; CDR3 DNA: TGCGCCAGCAGCGGGCTAGCGGGAGTGTACAATGAGCAGTTCTTC; CDR3 protein: CASSGLAGVYNEQFF
J gene: TRBJ1-2; D gene: TRBD1; clone size: -; V gene: TRBV6-1; CDR3 DNA: TGTGCCAGCAGCGCCGGGACAGGACCTAGGGGCTACACCTTC; CDR3 protein: CASSAGTGPRGYTF